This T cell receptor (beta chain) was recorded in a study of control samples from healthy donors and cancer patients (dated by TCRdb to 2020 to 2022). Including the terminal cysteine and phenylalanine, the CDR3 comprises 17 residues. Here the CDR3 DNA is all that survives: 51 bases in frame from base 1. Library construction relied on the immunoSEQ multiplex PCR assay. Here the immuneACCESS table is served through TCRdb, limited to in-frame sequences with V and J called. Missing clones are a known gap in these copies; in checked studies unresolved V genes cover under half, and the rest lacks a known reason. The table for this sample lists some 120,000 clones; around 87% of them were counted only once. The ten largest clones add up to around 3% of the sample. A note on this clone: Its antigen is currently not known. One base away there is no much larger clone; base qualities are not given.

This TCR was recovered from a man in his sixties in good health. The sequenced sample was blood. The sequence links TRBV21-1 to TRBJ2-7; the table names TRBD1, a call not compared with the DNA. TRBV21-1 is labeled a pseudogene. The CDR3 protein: CASSKARRGGQGIYQYF. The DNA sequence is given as TGTGCCAGCAGCAAAGCCCGAAGGGGCGGACAGGGAATATATCAGTACTTC.